What follows is one T cell receptor beta chain and its context. TCRdb's copy holds only in-frame clones and misses some; the assay was immunoSEQ multiplex PCR. The sample includes some 70,000 clones, over 95% of them seen just once. This record comes from a study of technical replicates of blood from several donors. This receptor was taken from a human donor in good health. Sequenced material: T cells isolated from PBMCs.

CDR3: CASSQAPGQGSEQYF. CDR3 DNA sequence: TGTGCCAGCAGCCAAGCCCCGGGACAGGGCTCCGAGCAGTACTTC. The gene calls are TRBV4-2 and TRBJ2-7; 9 bases match TRBD1. The CDR3 has 15 residues. After removal of 1 base from V and 6 bases from J, the junction contained 7 bases not matched to a gene. Germline V gene sequence: CDR1 LGHNA, CDR2 YNFKEQ.